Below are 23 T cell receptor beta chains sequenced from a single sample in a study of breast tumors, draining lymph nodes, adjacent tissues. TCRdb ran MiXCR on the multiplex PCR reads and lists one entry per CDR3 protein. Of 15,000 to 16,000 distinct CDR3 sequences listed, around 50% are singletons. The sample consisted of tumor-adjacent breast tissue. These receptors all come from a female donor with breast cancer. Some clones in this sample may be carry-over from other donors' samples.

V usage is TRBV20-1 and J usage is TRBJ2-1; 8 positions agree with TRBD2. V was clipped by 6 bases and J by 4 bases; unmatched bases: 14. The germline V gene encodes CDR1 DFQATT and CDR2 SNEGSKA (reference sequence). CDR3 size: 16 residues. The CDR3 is CSARSALAESYNEQFF. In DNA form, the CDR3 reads TGCAGTGCACGGTCAGCACTAGCGGAAAGTTACAATGAGCAGTTCTTC.

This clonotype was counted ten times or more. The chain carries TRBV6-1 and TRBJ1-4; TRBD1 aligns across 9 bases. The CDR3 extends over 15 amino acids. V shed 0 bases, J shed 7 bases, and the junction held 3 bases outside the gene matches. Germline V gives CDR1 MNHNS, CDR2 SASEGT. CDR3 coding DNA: TGTGCCAGCAGTGAAGCGGGACAGGGTTCTGAAAAACTGTTTTTT. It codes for CASSEAGQGSEKLFF.

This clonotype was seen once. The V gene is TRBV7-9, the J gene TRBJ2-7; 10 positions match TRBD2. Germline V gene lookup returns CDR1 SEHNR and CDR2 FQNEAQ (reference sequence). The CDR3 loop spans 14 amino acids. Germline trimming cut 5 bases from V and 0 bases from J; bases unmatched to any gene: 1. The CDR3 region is CASSGTSDSYEQYF. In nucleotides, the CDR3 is TGTGCCAGCAGCGGGACTAGCGACTCCTACGAGCAGTACTTC.

The CDR3 loop is CASSLTGLETDTQYF. CDR3 DNA: TGTGCCAGCAGCTTAACGGGACTCGAAACAGATACGCAGTATTTT. This chain joins TRBV7-3 and TRBJ2-3, with a possible D match to TRBD2 (6 bases). From germline, CDR1 is SGHTA and CDR2 FQGTGA. The CDR3 loop spans 15 amino acids. The V end was cut by 0 bases, the J end by 3 bases, with 10 bases between.

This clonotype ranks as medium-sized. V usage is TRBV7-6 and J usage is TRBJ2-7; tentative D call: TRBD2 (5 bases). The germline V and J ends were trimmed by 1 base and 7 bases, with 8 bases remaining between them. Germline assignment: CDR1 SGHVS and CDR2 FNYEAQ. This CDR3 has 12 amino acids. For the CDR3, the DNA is TGTGCCAGCAGCTTAGTTAGAGGGGAGCAGTACTTC. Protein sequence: CASSLVRGEQYF.

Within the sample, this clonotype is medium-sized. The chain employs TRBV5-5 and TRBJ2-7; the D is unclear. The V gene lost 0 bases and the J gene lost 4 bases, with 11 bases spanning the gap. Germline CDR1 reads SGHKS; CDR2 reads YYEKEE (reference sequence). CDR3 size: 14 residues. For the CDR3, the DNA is TGTGCCAGCAGCTTGGAGGCAGCCGGATACGAGCAGTACTTC. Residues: CASSLEAAGYEQYF.

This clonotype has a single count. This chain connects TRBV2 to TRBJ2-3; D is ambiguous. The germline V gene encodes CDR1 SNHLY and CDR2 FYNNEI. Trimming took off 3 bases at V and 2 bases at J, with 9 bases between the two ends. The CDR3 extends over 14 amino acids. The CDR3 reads CASSDRASTDTQYF. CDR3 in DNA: TGTGCCAGCAGTGATCGGGCTTCCACAGATACGCAGTATTTT.

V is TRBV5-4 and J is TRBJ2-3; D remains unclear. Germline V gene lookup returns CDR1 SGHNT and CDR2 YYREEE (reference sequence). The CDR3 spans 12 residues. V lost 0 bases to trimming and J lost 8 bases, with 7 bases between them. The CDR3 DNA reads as TGTGCCAGCAGCTTGGACCGGGCTACGCAGTATTTT. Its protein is CASSLDRATQYF.

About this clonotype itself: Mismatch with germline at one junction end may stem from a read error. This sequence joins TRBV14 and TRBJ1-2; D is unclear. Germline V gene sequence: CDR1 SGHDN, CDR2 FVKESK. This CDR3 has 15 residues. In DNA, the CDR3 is TGTGCCAGCAGCCAAGATTCGAAGGGATGGTATGGCTCCACCTTC. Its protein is CASSQDSKGWYGSTF.

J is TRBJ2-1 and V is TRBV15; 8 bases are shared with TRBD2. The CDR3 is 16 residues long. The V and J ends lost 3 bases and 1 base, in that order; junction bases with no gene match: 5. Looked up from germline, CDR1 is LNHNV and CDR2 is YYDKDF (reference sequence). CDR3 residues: CATSSFAGGSYNEQFF. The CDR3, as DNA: TGTGCCACCAGCAGCTTTGCGGGAGGTTCCTACAATGAGCAGTTCTTC. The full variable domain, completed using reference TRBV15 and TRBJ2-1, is DAMVIQNPRYQVTQFGKPVTLSCSQTLNHNVMYWYQQKSSQAPKLLFHYYDKDFNNEADTPDNFQSRRPNTSFCFLDIRSPGLGDTAMYLCATSSFAGGSYNEQFFGPGTRLTVL.

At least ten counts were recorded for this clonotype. The CDR3: CAWSKGGSTDTQYF. The CDR3 DNA follows: TGTGCCTGGAGCAAGGGGGGGTCCACAGATACGCAGTATTTT. The chain couples TRBV30 to TRBJ2-3, with D perhaps TRBD2 (7 bases). Germline V gene sequence: CDR1 GTSNPN, CDR2 SVGIG (reference sequence). This CDR3 has 14 amino acids. Trimming pared 3 bases from V and 2 bases from J, leaving 12 bases between.

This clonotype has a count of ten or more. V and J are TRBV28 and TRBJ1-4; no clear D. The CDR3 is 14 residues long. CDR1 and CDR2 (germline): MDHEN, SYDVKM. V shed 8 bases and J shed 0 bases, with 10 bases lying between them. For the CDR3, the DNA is TGTGCCAGCTATGAGGGTGCAACTAATGAAAAACTGTTTTTT. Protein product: CASYEGATNEKLFF. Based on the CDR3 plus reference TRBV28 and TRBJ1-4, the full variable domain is DVKVTQSSRYLVKRTGEKVFLECVQDMDHENMFWYRQDPGLGLRLIYFSYDVKMKEKGDIPEGYSVSREKKERFSLILESASTNQTSMYLCASYEGATNEKLFFGSGTQLSVL.

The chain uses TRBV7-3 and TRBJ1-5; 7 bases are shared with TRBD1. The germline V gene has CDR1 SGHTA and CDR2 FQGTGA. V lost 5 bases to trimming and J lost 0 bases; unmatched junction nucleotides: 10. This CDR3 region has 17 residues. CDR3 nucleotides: TGTGCCAGCAGCCCAACCCTCGGACAGGTTAGCAATCAGCCCCAGCATTTT. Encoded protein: CASSPTLGQVSNQPQHF.

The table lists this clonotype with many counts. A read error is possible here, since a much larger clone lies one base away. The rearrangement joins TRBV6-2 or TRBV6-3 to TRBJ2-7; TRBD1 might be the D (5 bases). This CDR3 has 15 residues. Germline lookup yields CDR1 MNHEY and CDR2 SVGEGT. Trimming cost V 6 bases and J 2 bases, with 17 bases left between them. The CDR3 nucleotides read TGTGCCAGCAGCTCCCGGTTGGACACCCCCTACGAGCAGTACTTC. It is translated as CASSSRLDTPYEQYF.

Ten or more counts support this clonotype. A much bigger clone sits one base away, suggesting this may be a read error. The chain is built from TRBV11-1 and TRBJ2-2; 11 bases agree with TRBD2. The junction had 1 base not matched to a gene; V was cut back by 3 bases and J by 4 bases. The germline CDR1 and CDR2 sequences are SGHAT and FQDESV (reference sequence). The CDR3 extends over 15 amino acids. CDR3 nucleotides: TGTGCCAGCAGCTTGACTAGCGGGACCACCGGGGAGCTGTTTTTT. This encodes CASSLTSGTTGELFF.

The CDR3 region is CASSLWGTGTAYGYTF. The CDR3 coding sequence is TGTGCCAGCAGCTTGTGGGGGACCGGGACAGCTTATGGCTACACCTTC. The J gene is TRBJ1-2, the V gene TRBV5-6; TRBD1 matches at 7 bases. Trimming removed 1 base from V and 5 bases from J; junction bases left unmatched: 11. Germline CDR1 is SGHDT and CDR2 is YYEEEE. The CDR3 extends over 16 amino acids.

CDR3 protein: CASSGGGTGNTIYF. Written as DNA, the CDR3 is TGTGCCAGCAGCGGAGGGGGAACTGGAAACACCATATATTTT. J is TRBJ1-3 and V is TRBV2, with D tentatively TRBD1 (6 bases). The germline CDR1 and CDR2 sequences are SNHLY and FYNNEI. This CDR3 has 14 residues. Trimming shortened V by 6 bases and J by 2 bases, and 11 bases separated the two germline ends.

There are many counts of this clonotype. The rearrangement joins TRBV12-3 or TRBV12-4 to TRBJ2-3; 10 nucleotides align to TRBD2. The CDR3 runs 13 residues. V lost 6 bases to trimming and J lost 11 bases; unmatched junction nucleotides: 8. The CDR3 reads CASSAGTSARQYF. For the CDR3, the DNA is TGTGCCAGCAGCGCCGGGACTAGCGCTCGGCAGTATTTT.

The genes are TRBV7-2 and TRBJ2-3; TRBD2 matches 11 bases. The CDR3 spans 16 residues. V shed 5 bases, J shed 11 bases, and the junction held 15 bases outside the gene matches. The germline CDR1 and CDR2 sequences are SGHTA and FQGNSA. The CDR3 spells CASSGGTSGLTNKQYF. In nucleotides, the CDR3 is TGTGCCAGCAGCGGAGGGACTAGCGGTTTAACAAATAAGCAGTATTTT.

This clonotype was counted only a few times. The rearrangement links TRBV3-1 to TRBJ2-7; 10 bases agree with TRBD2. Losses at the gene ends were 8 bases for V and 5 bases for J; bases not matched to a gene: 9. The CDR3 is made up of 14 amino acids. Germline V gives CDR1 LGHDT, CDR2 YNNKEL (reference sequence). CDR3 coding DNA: TGTGCCAGCGGCCTGGCTAGCGGGAGTAACGAGCAGTACTTC. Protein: CASGLASGSNEQYF.

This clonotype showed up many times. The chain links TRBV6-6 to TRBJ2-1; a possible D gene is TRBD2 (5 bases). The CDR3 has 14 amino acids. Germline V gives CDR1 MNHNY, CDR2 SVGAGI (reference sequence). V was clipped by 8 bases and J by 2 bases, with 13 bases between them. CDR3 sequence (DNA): TGTGCCAGCGGAAAGGGTAGCGCCTACAATGAGCAGTTCTTC. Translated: CASGKGSAYNEQFF.

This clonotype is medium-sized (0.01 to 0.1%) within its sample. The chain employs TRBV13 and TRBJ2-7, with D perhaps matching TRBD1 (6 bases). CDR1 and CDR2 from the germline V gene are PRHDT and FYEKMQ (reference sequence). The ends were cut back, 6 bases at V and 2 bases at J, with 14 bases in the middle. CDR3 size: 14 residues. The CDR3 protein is CASRRQDSPYEQYF. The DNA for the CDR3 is TGTGCCAGCAGAAGACAGGACAGCCCCTACGAGCAGTACTTC.

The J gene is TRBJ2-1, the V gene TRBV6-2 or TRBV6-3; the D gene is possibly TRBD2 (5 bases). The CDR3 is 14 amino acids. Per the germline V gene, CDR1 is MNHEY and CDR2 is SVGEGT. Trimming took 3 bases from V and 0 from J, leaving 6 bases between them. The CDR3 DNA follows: TGTGCCAGCAGTTATGGGAGCTCCTACAATGAGCAGTTCTTC. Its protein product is CASSYGSSYNEQFF.